The 19 T cell receptor beta chains below come from one sample, sequenced in a study of OX40 agonist ivuxolimab in advanced cancers. Assay used: immunoSEQ multiplex PCR; TCRdb lists only in-frame clones, some missing. The table has tens of thousands of clones, 90% seen once. The material was CD4+ or CD8+ T cells sorted from blood, obtained in a trial of the OX40 agonist ivuxolimab. These TCRs come from an adult with an advanced solid tumor such as melanoma, head and neck, liver or kidney cancer.

The rearrangement links TRBV7-9 to TRBJ2-6; no reliable D call. Germline loops: CDR1 SEHNR, CDR2 FQNEAQ (reference sequence). CDR3 size: 16 residues. V lost 0 bases and J lost 0, with 6 bases in between. CDR3 loop: CASSLALDSGANVLTF. The CDR3 region has the DNA TGTGCCAGCAGCTTAGCGCTGGACTCTGGGGCCAACGTCCTGACTTTC.

The chain employs TRBV4-2 and TRBJ2-5; TRBD2 aligns across 7 bases. Germline V gene sequence: CDR1 LGHNA, CDR2 YNFKEQ. V lost 1 base to trimming and J lost 1 base; unmatched junction nucleotides: 6. This CDR3 is built from 16 residues. CDR3 nucleotide sequence: TGTGCCAGCAGCCAAGGGGGCGGGGGTTTCCAAGAGACCCAGTACTTC. Translating gives CASSQGGGGFQETQYF.

The V and J genes are TRBV7-2 and TRBJ2-5; 14 bases align to TRBD2. The V gene's germline CDR1 is SGHTA and CDR2 FQGNSA. J lost 5 bases, V lost 4 bases, and 6 bases had no gene match. The CDR3 covers 16 residues. This CDR3 is CASSSRTSGGYETQYF. As DNA, the CDR3 is TGTGCCAGCAGCTCTCGGACTAGCGGGGGGTATGAGACCCAGTACTTC.

This sequence joins TRBV18 and TRBJ1-1; D is uncertain. The V gene's germline CDR1 is KGHSH and CDR2 LQKENI. The length of the CDR3 is 17 residues. Trimming removed 6 bases from V and 0 bases from J, with 20 bases in between. CDR3 in amino acids: CASSPTEGNPMNTEAFF. The CDR3 DNA reads TGTGCCAGCTCGCCTACCGAAGGGAACCCGATGAACACTGAAGCTTTCTTT.

The gene calls are TRBV7-2 and TRBJ1-2; perhaps TRBD1 as D (6 bases). The V end was cut by 5 bases, the J end by 5 bases, with 18 bases between. The CDR3 totals 15 residues. From germline, CDR1 is SGHTA and CDR2 FQGNSA. The CDR3 DNA follows: TGTGCCAGCAGCCCGGACAGCATAAATGAATATGGCTACACCTTC. It specifies CASSPDSINEYGYTF.

The chain joins TRBV12-5 to TRBJ2-1; TRBD2 matches 7 bases. This CDR3 is 14 amino acids long. J was trimmed by 5 bases and V by 5 bases; bases with no gene match: 6. The V gene's germline CDR1 is LGHNT and CDR2 FRNRAP. CDR3 loop: CASGTGLQNNEQFF. The CDR3 bases are TGTGCTAGTGGTACGGGACTACAAAACAATGAGCAGTTCTTC.

The chain has TRBV4-1 and TRBJ2-1; 11 nucleotides agree with TRBD1. The V gene's germline CDR1 is MGHRA and CDR2 YSYEKL. The CDR3 covers 16 residues. The V segment lost 0 bases and the J segment 7 bases; nucleotides outside the gene matches: 5. The CDR3 reads CASSQDWTGGWNEQFF. The DNA for the CDR3 is TGCGCCAGCAGCCAAGACTGGACAGGGGGCTGGAATGAGCAGTTCTTC.

The J gene is TRBJ1-6, the V gene TRBV27; weak D call: TRBD1 (6 bases). Germline CDR1 is MNHEY and CDR2 is SMNVEV (reference sequence). The CDR3 covers 15 residues. Trimming removed 5 bases at V and 6 bases at J, with 14 bases between. Here the CDR3 reads CASSNGQNSNSPLHF. CDR3 sequence (DNA): TGTGCCAGCAGTAATGGACAGAATTCTAATTCACCCCTCCACTTT.

The V and J genes are TRBV28 and TRBJ2-1, with 10 positions matching TRBD1. This CDR3 contains 16 residues. Germline assignment: CDR1 MDHEN and CDR2 SYDVKM. With V trimmed by 4 bases and J by 2 bases, 5 bases remained unmatched. The CDR3 DNA is TGTGCCAGCAGTTCCCGGACAGGGGGAACCTACAATGAGCAGTTCTTC. This gives the protein CASSSRTGGTYNEQFF.

The rearrangement joins TRBV6-6 to TRBJ2-1; 7 nucleotides line up with TRBD1. J was trimmed by 7 bases and V by 3 bases; bases with no gene match: 12. The germline gives CDR1 MNHNY, CDR2 SVGAGI (reference sequence). The CDR3 has 16 residues. This chain's CDR3 is CASSYLSAGGLNEQFF. CDR3 coding DNA: TGTGCCAGCAGTTATTTATCGGCAGGGGGTTTGAATGAGCAGTTCTTC.

V gene TRBV28 combines with J gene TRBJ1-4, with D uncertain. V lost 1 base to trimming and J lost 0 bases, with 9 bases between them. This CDR3 region has 16 residues. Germline loops: CDR1 MDHEN, CDR2 SYDVKM. CDR3 residues: CASSLSQPSTNEKLFF. CDR3 bases: TGTGCCAGCAGTTTATCGCAGCCTTCAACTAATGAAAAACTGTTTTTT. Supplemented by reference TRBV28 and TRBJ1-4, the full variable domain reads DVKVTQSSRYLVKRTGEKVFLECVQDMDHENMFWYRQDPGLGLRLIYFSYDVKMKEKGDIPEGYSVSREKKERFSLILESASTNQTSMYLCASSLSQPSTNEKLFFGSGTQLSVL.

This chain connects TRBV4-1 to TRBJ1-6, with unresolved D. Germline CDR1 and CDR2: MGHRA and YSYEKL. V dropped 4 bases and J dropped 3 bases, with 7 bases sitting between them. The CDR3 covers 14 residues. The CDR3 loop reads CASSPGIYNSPLHF. As DNA, the CDR3 is TGCGCCAGCAGCCCCGGGATCTATAATTCACCCCTCCACTTT.

This chain uses TRBV10-3 with TRBJ1-1; 7 bases line up with TRBD1. The CDR3 extends over 14 amino acids. Germline V gene data show CDR1 as ENHRY and CDR2 as SYGVKD. CDR3 sequence: CAHAPQGEDTEAFF. In DNA, the CDR3 is TGTGCGCACGCCCCCCAGGGGGAGGACACTGAAGCTTTCTTT.

This chain connects TRBV28 to TRBJ1-6; D unresolved. Germline V gene sequence: CDR1 MDHEN, CDR2 SYDVKM. This CDR3 comprises 12 residues. The V end was cut by 6 bases, the J end by 1 base, with 1 base between. The CDR3 reads CASRSYNSPLHF. The CDR3 bases are TGTGCCAGCAGATCCTATAATTCACCCCTCCACTTT.

The chain joins TRBV2 to TRBJ1-2; possible D gene TRBD1, 5 bases. Germline V gene data show CDR1 as SNHLY and CDR2 as FYNNEI. V shed 5 bases and J shed 7 bases, with 11 bases lying between them. This CDR3 is 12 amino acids long. Here the CDR3 reads CASSSTARGYTF. The CDR3, as DNA: TGTGCCAGCAGTTCGACAGCTCGTGGCTACACCTTC. Together with reference TRBV2 and TRBJ1-2, the CDR3 gives the full variable domain: EPEVTQTPSHQVTQMGQEVILRCVPISNHLYFYWYRQILGQKVEFLVSFYNNEISEKSEIFDDQFSVERPDGSNFTLKIRSTKLEDSAMYFCASSSTARGYTFGSGTRLTVV.

V usage is TRBV30 and J usage is TRBJ1-6; D possibly corresponds to TRBD1 (6 bases). The length of the CDR3 is 14 residues. Germline CDR1 and CDR2: GTSNPN and SVGIG (reference sequence). Trimming shortened V by 3 bases and J by 6 bases, and 12 bases separated the two germline ends. The CDR3 coding sequence is TGTGCCTGGAGCATGGCAGGGGCTAATTCACCCCTCCACTTT. This codes for CAWSMAGANSPLHF. Filled out from reference TRBV30 and TRBJ1-6, the complete variable domain reads SQTIHQWPATLVQPVGSPLSLECTVEGTSNPNLYWYRQAAGRGLQLLFYSVGIGQISSEVPQNLSASRPQDRQFILSSKKLLLSDSGFYLCAWSMAGANSPLHFGNGTRLTVT.

The V and J genes are TRBV2 and TRBJ1-1, with TRBD1 matching 11 bases. With V trimmed by 6 bases and J by 4 bases, 7 bases remained unmatched. Per the germline V gene, CDR1 is SNHLY and CDR2 is FYNNEI. The CDR3 extends over 15 amino acids. The CDR3 DNA sequence: TGTGCCAGCAGGAGGACAGGGGGCGCATTCACTGAAGCTTTCTTT. Protein: CASRRTGGAFTEAFF.

J is TRBJ1-1 and V is TRBV6-1, with D unresolved. Trimming removed 2 bases at V and 4 bases at J, with 11 bases between. This CDR3 region has 14 residues. CDR1 and CDR2 from the germline V gene are MNHNS and SASEGT. The CDR3 DNA is TGTGCCAGCAGTGAAAGGTCTGGGCCCACTGAAGCTTTCTTT. This translates into CASSERSGPTEAFF.

The chain links TRBV6-1 to TRBJ2-7; 9 bases are shared with TRBD1. Germline CDR1 reads MNHNS; CDR2 reads SASEGT. The V segment lost 2 bases and the J segment 1 base; nucleotides outside the gene matches: 6. This CDR3 is 16 amino acids long. CDR3: CASSEYRGHTSYEQYF. CDR3 sequence (DNA): TGTGCCAGCAGTGAATACAGGGGGCACACTTCCTACGAGCAGTACTTC.